The clone carrying this T cell receptor beta chain came up many times. Antigen specificity is unknown. This entry comes from a study of response to subunit inactivated influenza vaccine. TCRdb re-analysed the RT-PCR reads in MiXCR, keeping a single row per CDR3 protein. The sample carries roughly 650,000 distinct CDR3 sequences, 14% recorded once. CDR3 length equals 14 residues. Germline trimming cut 0 bases from V and 8 bases from J; bases unmatched to any gene: 5. The germline gives CDR1 SGDLS, CDR2 YYNGEE. Overall study findings and caveats: Researchers suggested that each seasonal influenza vaccination recruits few new T cells.

The origin of this receptor is a man aged 45-65 years who received an inactivated influenza vaccine. The chain carries TRBV9 and TRBJ2-1, with 7 nucleotides matching TRBD2. The sample in question was PBMCs from blood, obtained less than 15 days before vaccination. CDR3 nucleotide sequence: TGTGCCAGCAGCGTAGCTTCGACTAGCCATGAGCAGTTCTTC. Protein: CASSVASTSHEQFF.